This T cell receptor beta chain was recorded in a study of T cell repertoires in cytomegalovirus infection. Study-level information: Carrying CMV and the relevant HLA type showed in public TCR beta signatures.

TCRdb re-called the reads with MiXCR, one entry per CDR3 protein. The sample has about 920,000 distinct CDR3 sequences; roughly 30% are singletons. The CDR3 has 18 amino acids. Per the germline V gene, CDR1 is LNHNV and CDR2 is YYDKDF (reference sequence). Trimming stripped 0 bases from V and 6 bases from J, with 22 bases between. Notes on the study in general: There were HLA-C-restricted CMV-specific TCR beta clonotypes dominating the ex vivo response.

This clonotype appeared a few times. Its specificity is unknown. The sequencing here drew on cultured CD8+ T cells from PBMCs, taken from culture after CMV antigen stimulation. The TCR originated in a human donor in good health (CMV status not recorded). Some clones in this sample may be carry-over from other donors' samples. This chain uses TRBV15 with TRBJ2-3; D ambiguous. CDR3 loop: CATSRDSGWLEGSDTQYF. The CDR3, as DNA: TGTGCCACCAGCAGAGATTCGGGTTGGCTAGAAGGTTCGGATACGCAGTATTTT.